This passage covers 7 T cell receptor beta chains from one sample sequenced in a study of shared clonotypes between healthy human individuals (dated by TCRdb to about 2020). Receptors were amplified or captured by the immunoSEQ multiplex PCR assay. TCRdb holds this immuneACCESS table with in-frame rearrangements only. Some clones are missing; in checked studies, unresolved V genes explain under half, and the rest has no known cause. The sample profile shows around 700,000 clones; 74% of them were found once. The ten top clones hold 1.5% to 2% of the sample. The sample was memory CD4+ T cells sorted from blood. According to the study, the label for this sample's cell subset or site signals: CD45RA-negative fraction. These TCRs come from a woman in her thirties in good health.

This chain connects TRBV18 to TRBJ2-7, with TRBD2 identical over 8 bases. The CDR3 is 14 amino acids. V lost 2 bases, J lost 5 bases, and 5 bases stayed unmatched. Germline CDR1 and CDR2: KGHSH and LQKENI. The DNA for the CDR3 is TGTGCCAGCTCACCAAACGGGAGGGACAACGAGCAGTACTTC. Translation: CASSPNGRDNEQYF.

This clone was picked up many times. The J gene is TRBJ1-5, the V gene TRBV9, with unresolved D. Trimming removed 4 bases at V and 2 bases at J, with 13 bases between. CDR1 is SGDLS, CDR2 YYNGEE, per germline. The CDR3 is 15 amino acids. CDR3 bases: TGTGCCAGCAGCCCGCGGGCCTCCGGCAATCAGCCCCAGCATTTT. Protein sequence: CASSPRASGNQPQHF.

The chain has TRBV2 and TRBJ2-7; D is possibly TRBD1 (6 bases). This CDR3 has 14 amino acids. Germline V gives CDR1 SNHLY, CDR2 FYNNEI. The V end lost 4 bases, the J end lost 4 bases, and 14 bases lay between the germline ends. CDR3 nucleotide sequence: TGTGCCAGCAGTGGGCCAGGGGCGTTTTACGAGCAGTACTTC. This encodes CASSGPGAFYEQYF.

This sequence joins TRBV19 and TRBJ2-3; D gene unclear. The V end was cut by 6 bases, the J end by 7 bases, with 14 bases between. The CDR3 extends over 13 amino acids. The germline CDR1 and CDR2 sequences are LNHDA and SQIVND (reference sequence). This CDR3 is CASSKRPTNTQYF. The CDR3 coding sequence is TGTGCCAGTAGCAAAAGGCCCACTAATACGCAGTATTTT.

There are a few counts of this clone. The chain recombines TRBV10-3 with TRBJ2-1, with D possibly matching TRBD2 (5 bases). The V and J ends lost 5 bases and 7 bases respectively, with 6 bases between them. The CDR3 totals 11 residues. The germline V gene encodes CDR1 ENHRY and CDR2 SYGVKD. CDR3 residues: CAISPGNEQFF. CDR3 nucleotides: TGTGCCATCAGTCCGGGGAATGAGCAGTTCTTC.

The gene calls are TRBV6-1 and TRBJ1-5; D is possibly TRBD1 (5 bases). Trimming cost V 7 bases and J 4 bases, with 17 bases left between them. The V gene's germline CDR1 is MNHNS and CDR2 SASEGT. The CDR3 contains 15 residues. The DNA of the CDR3 is TGTGCCAGCACCAGAAACCGGGACTCTAATCAGCCCCAGCATTTT. Its translation is CASTRNRDSNQPQHF.

This CDR3 is CASSTPGTGISNQPQHF. The CDR3, as DNA: TGTGCCAGCAGCACTCCCGGGACAGGGATTAGCAATCAGCCCCAGCATTTT. The genes are TRBV5-4 and TRBJ1-5; 9 bases are a match to TRBD1. The CDR3 is 17 residues long. Germline trimming cut 4 bases from V and 0 bases from J; bases unmatched to any gene: 8. The germline CDR1 and CDR2 sequences are SGHNT and YYREEE (reference sequence).